This entry lists 32 T cell receptor beta chains sequenced from one sample in a study of technical replicates of blood from a few donors. The data were produced by immunoSEQ multiplex PCR, yet TCRdb's version contains in-frame clones alone and is incomplete. Counted here are more than 75,000 clones, around 95% occurring once; the ten biggest clones make up approximately 0.24%. The sequenced material came from T cells isolated from PBMCs. The source is a human donor in good health.

Here the CDR3 DNA reads TGTGCCAGCAGTCCCACTAGCATCCACAATGAGCAGTTCTTC. It encodes CASSPTSIHNEQFF. V usage is TRBV27 and J usage is TRBJ2-1; tentative D call: TRBD2 (6 bases). Germline V gene sequence: CDR1 MNHEY, CDR2 SMNVEV (reference sequence). V was trimmed by 5 bases and J by 5 bases, leaving 13 bases between them. There are 14 residues in the CDR3.

The V call is TRBV10-3, the J call TRBJ2-7; D unresolved. Germline V gene sequence: CDR1 ENHRY, CDR2 SYGVKD. The V end was cut by 10 bases, the J end by 3 bases, with 16 bases between. The CDR3 contains 13 residues. CDR3 nucleotides: TGTGCCACGGCTAGAGAGAAGATCTACGAGCAGTACTTC. Encoded protein: CATAREKIYEQYF.

The J gene is TRBJ2-1, the V gene TRBV10-3, with D maybe TRBD1 (6 bases). This CDR3 comprises 13 residues. V gave up 7 bases and J gave up 4 bases, with 11 bases separating them. Germline V gene lookup returns CDR1 ENHRY and CDR2 SYGVKD. CDR3 region: CAIKGQMYNEQFF. CDR3 coding DNA: TGTGCCATCAAAGGACAGATGTACAATGAGCAGTTCTTC.

This clone was picked up a small number of times. V usage is TRBV5-1 and J usage is TRBJ1-1; possible D gene TRBD1, 6 bases. The CDR3 covers 14 residues. The germline CDR1 and CDR2 sequences are SGHRS and YFSETQ. Trimming removed 4 bases from V and 4 bases from J, with 14 bases in between. In DNA form, the CDR3 reads TGCGCCAGCAGCACTACAGGGAGTGGCACTGAAGCTTTCTTT. As protein: CASSTTGSGTEAFF.

The CDR3 sequence is CASRGRTTEAFF. The CDR3 DNA sequence: TGTGCCAGCAGGGGCCGCACCACTGAAGCTTTCTTT. The chain joins TRBV6-1 to TRBJ1-1, with D hard to call. The V gene lost 6 bases and the J gene lost 4 bases, with 9 bases spanning the gap. The CDR3 totals 12 residues. CDR1 and CDR2 (germline): MNHNS, SASEGT.

This clone occurred once. This chain uses TRBV11-1 with TRBJ2-7, with TRBD2 matching 9 bases. V was clipped by 2 bases and J by 4 bases; unmatched bases: 6. There are 15 residues in the CDR3. Per germline, CDR1 SGHAT and CDR2 FQDESV (reference sequence). CDR3 DNA: TGTGCCAGCAGCTTACTCAGCGGGAGGAGGTACGAGCAGTACTTC. It codes for CASSLLSGRRYEQYF.

The chain links TRBV4-1 to TRBJ2-3; D gene unclear. V was cut by 1 base and J by 5 bases, with 10 bases left in between. Looked up from germline, CDR1 is MGHRA and CDR2 is YSYEKL. This CDR3 is 14 amino acids long. The DNA of the CDR3 is TGCGCCAGCAGCCAAGTGGCCATTCAAGATACGCAGTATTTT. Translated, it gives CASSQVAIQDTQYF.

The V gene is TRBV9, the J gene TRBJ2-6, with D unresolved. V shed 0 bases and J shed 4 bases, with 8 bases lying between them. The CDR3 loop spans 15 amino acids. The germline CDR1 and CDR2 sequences are SGDLS and YYNGEE. The CDR3 DNA reads TGTGCCAGCAGCGTAGATGTATCCGGGGCCAACGTCCTGACTTTC. Translation gives CASSVDVSGANVLTF.

The chain employs TRBV9 and TRBJ2-7; 7 bases line up with TRBD1. The germline gives CDR1 SGDLS, CDR2 YYNGEE. This CDR3 region has 19 residues. V shed 4 bases and J 6 bases; nucleotides not matched to a gene: 25. This CDR3 is CASSPRPATGLLPSAEQYF. Here the CDR3 DNA reads TGTGCCAGCAGCCCAAGACCTGCGACAGGGCTCCTTCCTTCTGCCGAGCAGTACTTC.

V gene TRBV19 combines with J gene TRBJ1-6, with 7 bases aligning to TRBD1. Looked up from germline, CDR1 is LNHDA and CDR2 is SQIVND (reference sequence). CDR3 size: 14 residues. Losses at the gene ends were 1 base for V and 7 bases for J; bases not matched to a gene: 1. The CDR3 bases are TGTGCCAGTAGTATAGCAGGGGGAAATTCACCCCTCCACTTT. It encodes CASSIAGGNSPLHF.

V is TRBV9 and J is TRBJ2-1; TRBD2 matches 10 bases. Germline CDR1 is SGDLS and CDR2 is YYNGEE. Trimming cost V 3 bases and J 7 bases; bases outside gene matches: 7. The CDR3 extends over 15 amino acids. The CDR3 bases are TGTGCCAGCAGCGCCCTAGCGGGAGTATTGAATGAGCAGTTCTTC. Amino acids: CASSALAGVLNEQFF.

V usage is TRBV2 and J usage is TRBJ1-5; D not resolved. Trimming stripped 8 bases from V and 0 bases from J, with 5 bases between. There are 12 residues in the CDR3. The V gene's germline CDR1 is SNHLY and CDR2 FYNNEI. Written as DNA, the CDR3 is TGTGCCAGCGGGAGTAGCAATCAGCCCCAGCATTTT. Its translation is CASGSSNQPQHF.

The chain has TRBV2 and TRBJ2-5; 13 nucleotides agree with TRBD2. CDR3 length: 16 amino acids. Germline-derived CDR1 and CDR2 are SNHLY and FYNNEI. V shed 4 bases, J shed 2 bases, and the junction held 4 bases outside the gene matches. CDR3 DNA sequence: TGTGCCAGCAGTGGAGGGACTAGCGGGGCACAAGAGACCCAGTACTTC. Protein product: CASSGGTSGAQETQYF.

The CDR3 region is CASSDVLGRGEVGTQYF. In DNA form, the CDR3 reads TGTGCCAGCAGTGATGTCCTAGGGCGGGGGGAGGTTGGGACCCAGTACTTC. The genes are TRBV2 and TRBJ2-5; 8 bases agree with TRBD2. V shed 3 bases and J 7 bases; nucleotides not matched to a gene: 16. This CDR3 has 17 residues. Germline V gene data show CDR1 as SNHLY and CDR2 as FYNNEI.

The chain uses TRBV18 and TRBJ2-7; 9 nucleotides agree with TRBD1. Trimming removed 3 bases from V and 4 bases from J; junction bases left unmatched: 7. Germline V gene data show CDR1 as KGHSH and CDR2 as LQKENI. The CDR3 loop spans 15 amino acids. CDR3: CASSPGTGTSYEQYF. The CDR3 bases are TGTGCCAGCTCACCGGGGACAGGGACGTCGTACGAGCAGTACTTC.

Written as DNA, the CDR3 is TGTGCCAGCAGCTCTCAGAGGTCAAACACCATATATTTT. Encoded protein: CASSSQRSNTIYF. The gene calls are TRBV7-2 and TRBJ1-3; D gene uncertain. There are 13 residues in the CDR3. V was trimmed by 4 bases and J by 6 bases, leaving 10 bases between them. The germline gives CDR1 SGHTA, CDR2 FQGNSA. The full variable domain, completed using reference TRBV7-2 and TRBJ1-3, is GAGVSQSPSNKVTEKGKDVELRCDPISGHTALYWYRQSLGQGLEFLIYFQGNSAPDKSGLPSDRFSAERTGGSVSTLTIQRTQQEDSAVYLCASSSQRSNTIYFGEGSWLTVV.

The chain links TRBV30 to TRBJ1-1; a possible D gene is TRBD1 (5 bases). V was pared by 2 bases and J by 6 bases, with 13 bases between. Per germline, CDR1 GTSNPN and CDR2 SVGIG (reference sequence). This CDR3 is built from 13 residues. CDR3 in amino acids: CAWSLEGLAEAFF. The DNA of the CDR3 is TGTGCCTGGAGTTTGGAGGGGCTCGCTGAAGCTTTCTTT.

This chain uses TRBV4-1 with TRBJ2-5, with 8 nucleotides matching TRBD2. TRBJ2-7 explains the end of the DNA better; the J call may be wrong. The CDR3 extends over 12 amino acids. Germline CDR1 is MGHRA and CDR2 is YSYEKL. This CDR3 reads CASTAGGGEQYF. In nucleotides, the CDR3 is TGCGCCAGCACCGCGGGGGGCGGCGAGCAGTACTTC.

This clone showed up just once. The genes are TRBV4-1 and TRBJ1-5; 7 bases align to TRBD1. V dropped 3 bases and J dropped 0; count of bases not matched to a gene: 5. Looked up from germline, CDR1 is MGHRA and CDR2 is YSYEKL. The CDR3 is 16 residues long. The CDR3 bases are TGCGCCAGCAGCCAGACACGGACAGGTAGCAATCAGCCCCAGCATTTT. Residues: CASSQTRTGSNQPQHF.

The chain combines TRBV5-1 with TRBJ2-7, with a tentative D call TRBD1 (6 bases). Germline V gene sequence: CDR1 SGHRS, CDR2 YFSETQ. The CDR3 is 14 amino acids. V was cut by 0 bases and J by 3 bases, with 10 bases left in between. The CDR3 protein is CASSLGTVGYEQYF. CDR3 in DNA: TGCGCCAGCAGCTTGGGGACAGTGGGCTACGAGCAGTACTTC.

This chain links TRBV28 with TRBJ1-1; D not certain. The CDR3 runs to 16 residues. V was clipped by 2 bases and J by 4 bases, with 17 bases between them. Per the germline V gene, CDR1 is MDHEN and CDR2 is SYDVKM. CDR3 residues: CASSLPAGSLSTEAFF. Here the CDR3 DNA reads TGTGCCAGCAGTTTACCCGCGGGCAGTTTATCCACTGAAGCTTTCTTT. The full variable domain, with the rest looked up from reference TRBV28 and TRBJ1-1, is DVKVTQSSRYLVKRTGEKVFLECVQDMDHENMFWYRQDPGLGLRLIYFSYDVKMKEKGDIPEGYSVSREKKERFSLILESASTNQTSMYLCASSLPAGSLSTEAFFGQGTRLTVV.

The chain carries TRBV15 and TRBJ1-5; weak D call: TRBD1 (6 bases). The V end lost 8 bases, the J end lost 7 bases, and 24 bases lay between the germline ends. The CDR3 runs to 16 residues. Germline V lookup: CDR1 LNHNV, CDR2 YYDKDF (reference sequence). The CDR3 sequence: CATLEMGARGEQPQHF. CDR3 nucleotide sequence: TGTGCCACCCTTGAAATGGGGGCGCGGGGGGAACAGCCCCAGCATTTT.

This clone appeared a single time. V is TRBV9 and J is TRBJ2-3; no reliable D call. The germline V and J ends were trimmed by 0 bases and 4 bases, with 9 bases remaining between them. The germline V gene encodes CDR1 SGDLS and CDR2 YYNGEE. The CDR3 has 14 residues. The CDR3 region has the DNA TGTGCCAGCAGCGTAGCCACCGCGTCAGATACGCAGTATTTT. Its protein is CASSVATASDTQYF. The full variable domain, completed using reference TRBV9 and TRBJ2-3, is DSGVTQTPKHLITATGQRVTLRCSPRSGDLSVYWYQQSLDQGLQFLIQYYNGEERAKGNILERFSAQQFPDLHSELNLSSLELGDSALYFCASSVATASDTQYFGPGTRLTVL.

The chain joins TRBV27 to TRBJ2-1, with D possibly being TRBD1 (5 bases). The germline CDR1 and CDR2 sequences are MNHEY and SMNVEV (reference sequence). The V end lost 2 bases, the J end lost 6 bases, and 11 bases lay between the germline ends. The CDR3 covers 14 residues. The CDR3 here is CASSLGAVSNEQFF. In DNA form, the CDR3 reads TGTGCCAGCAGTTTAGGGGCAGTAAGCAATGAGCAGTTCTTC.

The V gene is TRBV7-3, the J gene TRBJ1-1, with 8 nucleotides matching TRBD1. Per the germline V gene, CDR1 is SGHTA and CDR2 is FQGTGA. The CDR3 contains 15 residues. The V and J ends lost 5 bases and 4 bases, in that order; junction bases with no gene match: 9. The CDR3 DNA follows: TGTGCCAGCAGCCCGCAGGGGGCTCTGGGCACTGAAGCTTTCTTT. Its translation: CASSPQGALGTEAFF.

The chain links TRBV11-3 to TRBJ2-5; perhaps TRBD2 as D (5 bases). Germline CDR1 is SGHNT and CDR2 is YENEEA. This CDR3 comprises 13 residues. Trimming stripped 3 bases from V and 3 bases from J, with 8 bases between. DNA of the CDR3: TGTGCCAGCAGCTTTTACGGGGAAGAGACCCAGTACTTC. This sequence encodes CASSFYGEETQYF.

The V call is TRBV25-1, the J call TRBJ2-5; TRBD2 matches at 9 bases. Germline trimming cut 1 base from V and 2 bases from J; bases unmatched to any gene: 2. The CDR3 is 15 residues long. The V gene's germline CDR1 is MGHDK and CDR2 SYGVNS. CDR3 protein: CASSESTSGQETQYF. DNA of the CDR3: TGTGCCAGCAGTGAATCTACTAGCGGGCAAGAGACCCAGTACTTC.

This chain links TRBV5-6 with TRBJ2-5; TRBD1 aligns across 9 bases. The CDR3 length is 13 residues. The V gene end was trimmed by 4 bases and the J gene end by 5 bases; junction bases not matched to a gene: 3. Germline lookup yields CDR1 SGHDT and CDR2 YYEEEE. The CDR3 sequence is CASSEDRGETQYF. CDR3 nucleotides: TGTGCCAGCAGCGAGGACAGGGGTGAGACCCAGTACTTC. The full variable domain, rest sourced from reference TRBV5-6 and TRBJ2-5, is DAGVTQSPTHLIKTRGQQVTLRCSPKSGHDTVSWYQQALGQGPQFIFQYYEEEERQRGNFPDRFSGHQFPNYSSELNVNALLLGDSALYLCASSEDRGETQYFGPGTRLLVL.

The chain couples TRBV19 to TRBJ2-1; the D is unclear. V gave up 3 bases and J gave up 2 bases, with 11 bases separating them. Germline CDR1 is LNHDA and CDR2 is SQIVND (reference sequence). CDR3 length: 15 residues. CDR3 residues: CASSIEAAPYNEQFF. As DNA, the CDR3 is TGTGCCAGTAGTATCGAGGCGGCACCCTACAATGAGCAGTTCTTC.

The chain has TRBV7-9 and TRBJ2-5; TRBD1 might be the D (5 bases). Trimming stripped 5 bases from V and 2 bases from J, with 12 bases between. CDR3 length: 14 amino acids. In germline, CDR1 is SEHNR, CDR2 FQNEAQ (reference sequence). As DNA, the CDR3 is TGTGCCAGCAGCATCCGACAGATACAAGAGACCCAGTACTTC. It is translated as CASSIRQIQETQYF.

The chain joins TRBV14 to TRBJ2-1; 11 bases line up with TRBD1. The germline V gene encodes CDR1 SGHDN and CDR2 FVKESK. The CDR3 length is 17 residues. The J segment lost 3 bases and the V segment lost 8 bases, leaving 12 bases of the junction unmatched. Written as DNA, the CDR3 is TGTGCCAGCCTTACCCGGGACAGGGGGATCTACTACAATGAGCAGTTCTTC. It codes for CASLTRDRGIYYNEQFF.

The chain couples TRBV6-1 to TRBJ2-7, with D unresolved. Germline V gene data show CDR1 as MNHNS and CDR2 as SASEGT. The CDR3 contains 14 residues. Trimming shortened V by 2 bases and J by 2 bases, and 10 bases separated the two germline ends. CDR3 region: CASSELVSTYEQYF. The CDR3 nucleotides are TGTGCCAGCAGTGAACTAGTCTCAACCTACGAGCAGTACTTC.